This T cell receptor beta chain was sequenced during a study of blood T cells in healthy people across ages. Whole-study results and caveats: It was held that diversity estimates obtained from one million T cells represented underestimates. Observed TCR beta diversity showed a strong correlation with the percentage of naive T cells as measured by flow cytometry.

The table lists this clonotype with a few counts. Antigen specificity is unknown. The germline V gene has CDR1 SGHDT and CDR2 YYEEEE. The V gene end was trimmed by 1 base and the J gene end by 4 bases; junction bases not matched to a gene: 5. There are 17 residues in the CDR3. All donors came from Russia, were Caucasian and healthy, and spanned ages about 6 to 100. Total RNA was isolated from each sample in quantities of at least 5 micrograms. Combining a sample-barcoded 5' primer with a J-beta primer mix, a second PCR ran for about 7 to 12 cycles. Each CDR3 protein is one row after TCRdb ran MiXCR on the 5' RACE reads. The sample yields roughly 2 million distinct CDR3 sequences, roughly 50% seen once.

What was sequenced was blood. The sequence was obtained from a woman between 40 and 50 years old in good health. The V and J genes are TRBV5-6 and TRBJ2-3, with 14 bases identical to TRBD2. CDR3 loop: CASSLWTSGGQADTQYF. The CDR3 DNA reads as TGTGCCAGCAGCTTGTGGACTAGCGGGGGGCAGGCAGATACGCAGTATTTT.